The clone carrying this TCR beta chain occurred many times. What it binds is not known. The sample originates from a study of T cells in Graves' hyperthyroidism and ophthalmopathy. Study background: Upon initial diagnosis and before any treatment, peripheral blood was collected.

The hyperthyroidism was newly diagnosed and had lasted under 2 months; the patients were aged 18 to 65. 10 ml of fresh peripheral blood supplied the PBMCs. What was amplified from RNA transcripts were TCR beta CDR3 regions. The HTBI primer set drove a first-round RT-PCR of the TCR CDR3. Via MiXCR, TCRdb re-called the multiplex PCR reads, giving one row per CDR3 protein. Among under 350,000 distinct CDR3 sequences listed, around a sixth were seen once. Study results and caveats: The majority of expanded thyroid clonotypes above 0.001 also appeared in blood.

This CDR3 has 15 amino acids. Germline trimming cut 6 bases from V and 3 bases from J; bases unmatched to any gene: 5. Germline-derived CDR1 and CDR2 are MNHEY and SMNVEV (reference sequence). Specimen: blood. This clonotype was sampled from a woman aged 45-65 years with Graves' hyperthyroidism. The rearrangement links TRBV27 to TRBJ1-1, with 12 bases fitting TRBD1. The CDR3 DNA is TGTGCCAGCAGGGGACAGGGGGCATGGTACACTGAAGCTTTCTTT. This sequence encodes CASRGQGAWYTEAFF.